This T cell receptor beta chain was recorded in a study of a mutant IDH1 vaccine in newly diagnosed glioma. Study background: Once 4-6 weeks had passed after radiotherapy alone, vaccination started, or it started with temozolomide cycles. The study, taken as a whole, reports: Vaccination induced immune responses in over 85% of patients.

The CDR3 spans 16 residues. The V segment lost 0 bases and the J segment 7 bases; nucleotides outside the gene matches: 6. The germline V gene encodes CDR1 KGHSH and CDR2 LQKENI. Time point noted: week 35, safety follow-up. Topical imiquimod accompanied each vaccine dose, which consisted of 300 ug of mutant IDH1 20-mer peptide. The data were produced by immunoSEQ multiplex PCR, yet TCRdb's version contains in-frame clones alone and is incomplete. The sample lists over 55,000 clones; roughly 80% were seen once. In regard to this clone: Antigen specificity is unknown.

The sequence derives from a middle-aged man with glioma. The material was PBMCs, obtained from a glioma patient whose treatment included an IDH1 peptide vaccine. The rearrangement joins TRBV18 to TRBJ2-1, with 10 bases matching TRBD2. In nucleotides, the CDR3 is TGTGCCAGCTCACCACCGAGAACTAGCGGGAAGAATGAGCAGTTCTTC. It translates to CASSPPRTSGKNEQFF.